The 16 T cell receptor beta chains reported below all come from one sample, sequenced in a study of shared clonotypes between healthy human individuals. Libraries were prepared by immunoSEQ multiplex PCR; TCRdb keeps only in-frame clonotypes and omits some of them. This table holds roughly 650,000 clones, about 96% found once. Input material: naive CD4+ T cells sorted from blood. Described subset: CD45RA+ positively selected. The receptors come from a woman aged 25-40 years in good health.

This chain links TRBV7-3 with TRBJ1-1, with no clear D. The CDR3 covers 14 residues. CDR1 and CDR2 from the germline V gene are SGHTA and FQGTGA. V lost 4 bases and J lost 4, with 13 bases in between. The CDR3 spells CASSSVGLGTEAFF. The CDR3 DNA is TGTGCCAGCAGCTCAGTCGGGTTGGGCACTGAAGCTTTCTTT.

The CDR3 here is CAWTGTALEQYF. The CDR3 DNA reads as TGTGCCTGGACAGGGACTGCCCTCGAGCAGTACTTC. J is TRBJ2-7 and V is TRBV30, with D perhaps matching TRBD2 (6 bases). This CDR3 is 12 amino acids long. V lost 4 bases to trimming and J lost 6 bases, with 13 bases between them. CDR1 is GTSNPN and CDR2 is SVGIG in the germline V gene (reference sequence).

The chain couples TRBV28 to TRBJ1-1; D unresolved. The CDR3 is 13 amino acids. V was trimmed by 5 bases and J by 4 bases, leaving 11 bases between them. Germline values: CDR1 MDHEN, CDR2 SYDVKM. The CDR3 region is CASSQRVPTEAFF. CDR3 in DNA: TGTGCCAGCAGTCAGAGGGTACCCACTGAAGCTTTCTTT.

DNA of the CDR3: TGCAGCGTTGGGGTTGCGGGAGGGTTAACCGGGGAGCTGTTTTTT. This codes for CSVGVAGGLTGELFF. The rearrangement joins TRBV29-1 to TRBJ2-2; TRBD2 aligns across 9 bases. The CDR3 length is 15 residues. After removal of 4 bases from V and 5 bases from J, the junction contained 8 bases not matched to a gene. Germline CDR1 and CDR2: SQVTM and ANQGSEA.

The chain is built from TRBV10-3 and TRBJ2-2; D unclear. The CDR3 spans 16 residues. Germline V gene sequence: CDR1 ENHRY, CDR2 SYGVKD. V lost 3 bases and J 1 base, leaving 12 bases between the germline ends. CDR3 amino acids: CAISETLLQNTGELFF. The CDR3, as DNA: TGTGCCATCAGTGAAACGCTACTTCAGAACACCGGGGAGCTGTTTTTT.

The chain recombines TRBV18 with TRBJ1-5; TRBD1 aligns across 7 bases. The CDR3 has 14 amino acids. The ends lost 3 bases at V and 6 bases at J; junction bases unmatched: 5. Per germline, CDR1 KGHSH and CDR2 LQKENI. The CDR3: CASSPAGGTQPQHF. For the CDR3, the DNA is TGTGCCAGCTCACCGGCAGGGGGTACTCAGCCCCAGCATTTT.

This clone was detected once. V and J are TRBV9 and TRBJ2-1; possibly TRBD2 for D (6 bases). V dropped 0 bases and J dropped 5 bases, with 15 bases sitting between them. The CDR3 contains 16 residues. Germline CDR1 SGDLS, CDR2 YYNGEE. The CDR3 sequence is CASSVEERALHNEQFF. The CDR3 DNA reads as TGTGCCAGCAGCGTAGAGGAGCGGGCGCTACACAATGAGCAGTTCTTC.

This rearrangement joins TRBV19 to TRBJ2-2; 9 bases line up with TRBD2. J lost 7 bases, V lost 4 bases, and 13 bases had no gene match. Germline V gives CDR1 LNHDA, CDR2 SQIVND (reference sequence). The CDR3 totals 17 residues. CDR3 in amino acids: CASSTKGLASLGGELFF. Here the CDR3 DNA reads TGTGCCAGTAGTACGAAGGGACTAGCCTCCCTGGGCGGGGAGCTGTTTTTT.

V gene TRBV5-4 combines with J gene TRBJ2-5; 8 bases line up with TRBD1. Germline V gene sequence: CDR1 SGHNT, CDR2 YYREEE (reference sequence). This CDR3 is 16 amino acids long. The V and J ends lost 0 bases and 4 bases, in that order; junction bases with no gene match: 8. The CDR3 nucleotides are TGTGCCAGCAGCTTGGGGGCGACAGGGGTGGCAGAGACCCAGTACTTC. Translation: CASSLGATGVAETQYF.

CDR3 in amino acids: CASSKPGQGVQPQHF. The CDR3 DNA reads as TGCGCCAGCAGCAAACCGGGACAGGGTGTTCAGCCCCAGCATTTT. The rearrangement links TRBV4-1 to TRBJ1-5; 9 bases are shared with TRBD1. Germline loops: CDR1 MGHRA, CDR2 YSYEKL. This CDR3 spans 15 amino acids. J gave up 6 bases and V 5 bases, and 8 bases lay outside the gene matches.

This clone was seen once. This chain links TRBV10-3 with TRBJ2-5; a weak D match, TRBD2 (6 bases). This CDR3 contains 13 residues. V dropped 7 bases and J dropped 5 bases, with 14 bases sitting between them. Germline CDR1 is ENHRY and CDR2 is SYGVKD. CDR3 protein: CAIKSREEETQYF. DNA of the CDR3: TGTGCCATCAAGTCCAGGGAGGAGGAGACCCAGTACTTC.

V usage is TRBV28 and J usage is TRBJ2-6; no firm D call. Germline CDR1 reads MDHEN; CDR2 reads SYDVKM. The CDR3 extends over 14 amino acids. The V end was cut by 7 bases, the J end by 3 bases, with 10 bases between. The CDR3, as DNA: TGTGCCAGCAATGGCGTAGTTGGGGCCAACGTCCTGACTTTC. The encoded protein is CASNGVVGANVLTF. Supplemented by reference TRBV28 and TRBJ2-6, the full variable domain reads DVKVTQSSRYLVKRTGEKVFLECVQDMDHENMFWYRQDPGLGLRLIYFSYDVKMKEKGDIPEGYSVSREKKERFSLILESASTNQTSMYLCASNGVVGANVLTFGAGSRLTVL.

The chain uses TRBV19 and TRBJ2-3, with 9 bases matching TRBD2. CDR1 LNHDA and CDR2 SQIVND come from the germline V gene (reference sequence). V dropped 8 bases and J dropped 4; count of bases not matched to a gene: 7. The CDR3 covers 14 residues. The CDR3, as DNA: TGTGCCAGTCGACGAAGGACTAGCGCAGATACGCAGTATTTT. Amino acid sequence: CASRRRTSADTQYF.

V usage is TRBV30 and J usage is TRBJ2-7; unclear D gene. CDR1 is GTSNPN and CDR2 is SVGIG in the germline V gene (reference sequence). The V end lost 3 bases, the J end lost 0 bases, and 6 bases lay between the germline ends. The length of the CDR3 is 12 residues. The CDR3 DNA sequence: TGTGCCTGGAGCGGTGTCTCCTACGAGCAGTACTTC. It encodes CAWSGVSYEQYF.

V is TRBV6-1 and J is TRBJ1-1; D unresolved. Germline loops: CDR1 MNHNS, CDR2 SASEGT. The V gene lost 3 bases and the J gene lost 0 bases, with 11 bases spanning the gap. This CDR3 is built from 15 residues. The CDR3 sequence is CASSEARRMNTEAFF. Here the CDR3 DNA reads TGTGCCAGCAGTGAGGCTAGACGAATGAACACTGAAGCTTTCTTT.

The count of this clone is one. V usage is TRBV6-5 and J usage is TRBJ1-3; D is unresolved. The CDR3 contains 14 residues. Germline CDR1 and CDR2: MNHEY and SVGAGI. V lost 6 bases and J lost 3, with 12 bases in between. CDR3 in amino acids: CASRNSGVGNTIYF. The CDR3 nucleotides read TGTGCCAGCAGAAACAGTGGGGTTGGAAACACCATATATTTT.